The 2 T cell receptor beta chains below all came from one sample that was sequenced in a study of shared clonotypes between healthy human individuals. Naive CD8 cells were CD45RO-negative, positively selected for CCR7, excluding terminally differentiated effector memory CD45RA+ cells. Clones were sequenced by immunoSEQ multiplex PCR, and TCRdb holds only the in-frame ones, with some missing. The profile covers 1.5 million to 2.5 million clones, with over 85% appearing a single time and more than 0.9% taken by the ten largest. Sample: naive CD8+ T cells sorted from blood. The source is a man aged 18 to 29 in good health.

V gene TRBV28 combines with J gene TRBJ1-5, with 7 bases matching TRBD1. The V segment lost 5 bases and the J segment 0 bases; nucleotides outside the gene matches: 7. CDR1 is MDHEN and CDR2 is SYDVKM in the germline V gene. This CDR3 has 16 residues. Here the CDR3 DNA reads TGTGCCAGCAGTCCACACGGGACAGATAGCAATCAGCCCCAGCATTTT. Protein sequence: CASSPHGTDSNQPQHF.

Notes on this clone: The sample contains more than one DNA sequence encoding this CDR3. V usage is TRBV5-4 and J usage is TRBJ1-4; D possibly corresponds to TRBD1 (5 bases). The CDR3 length is 14 residues. Germline loops: CDR1 SGHNT, CDR2 YYREEE (reference sequence). With 2 bases removed from V and 7 bases from J, the gap between germline ends came to 12 bases. For the CDR3, the DNA is TGTGCCAGCAGCTTAGAAGGGGCTGGTGAAAAACTGTTTTTT. It codes for CASSLEGAGEKLFF.